This T cell receptor beta chain was identified in a study of neurological immune-mediated disorders. Turning to the study itself: Of the approximately 35 patients who had multiple sclerosis, roughly 30 had the relapsing-remitting form and 3 had the secondary progressive form.

Synthesis of cDNA was accomplished via 5'RACE employing 10-nucleotide random UMIs. Each CDR3 protein is one row after TCRdb ran MiXCR on the 5' RACE reads. Among tens of thousands of distinct CDR3 sequences listed, almost 3.5% were seen once. Ten or more counts support this clonotype. The TCR comes from a man aged 40-55 years with multiple sclerosis. The sequencing sample was made of PBMCs.

CDR3 sequence: CASSNGRGKLFF. CDR3 nucleotides: TGCGCCAGCAGCAATGGACGGGGAAAACTGTTTTTT. The rearrangement joins TRBV5-1 to TRBJ1-4; no clear D gene. The CDR3 length is 12 residues. The germline V gene encodes CDR1 SGHRS and CDR2 YFSETQ. V was cut by 4 bases and J by 10 bases, with 11 bases left in between.